This T cell receptor beta chain was retrieved from a study of OX40 agonist ivuxolimab in advanced cancers. As for the study in general: As their treatment, patients were administered ivuxolimab, an agonistic anti-OX40 (CD134) antibody. Enrolled patients in dose escalation had cancers that were hepatocellular carcinoma, melanoma, renal cell or head and neck cancer. Study-wide points: Still undetermined is the antigen specificity of the expanded peripheral T cells.

In regard to this clone: What it binds is not known.

Clones were sequenced by immunoSEQ multiplex PCR, and TCRdb holds only the in-frame ones, with some missing. The sample holds about 79,000 clones, 80% to 95% seen once. V lost 0 bases, J lost 1 base, and 8 bases lay in between. Germline V CDR1 and CDR2: SGDLS, YYNGEE. The CDR3 loop spans 14 amino acids. The sequence was collected from an adult with an advanced solid tumor such as melanoma, head and neck, liver or kidney cancer. The V call is TRBV9, the J call TRBJ2-7, with D unclear. This specimen was CD4+ or CD8+ T cells sorted from blood, taken in a trial of the OX40 agonist ivuxolimab. CDR3: CASSVGSTSYEQYF. The CDR3 nucleotides read TGTGCCAGCAGCGTAGGGAGTACTTCCTACGAGCAGTACTTC.